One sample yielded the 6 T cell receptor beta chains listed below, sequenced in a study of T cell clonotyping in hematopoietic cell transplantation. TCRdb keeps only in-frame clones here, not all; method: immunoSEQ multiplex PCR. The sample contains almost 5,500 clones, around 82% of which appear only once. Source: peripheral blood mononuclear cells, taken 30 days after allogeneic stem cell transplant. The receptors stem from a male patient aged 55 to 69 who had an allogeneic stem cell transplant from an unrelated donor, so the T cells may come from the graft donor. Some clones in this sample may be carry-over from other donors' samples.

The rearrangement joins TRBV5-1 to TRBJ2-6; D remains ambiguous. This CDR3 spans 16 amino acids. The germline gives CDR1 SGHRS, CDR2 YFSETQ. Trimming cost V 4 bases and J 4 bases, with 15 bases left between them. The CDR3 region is CASSPLPAVGANVLTF. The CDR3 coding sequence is TGCGCCAGCAGCCCCCTTCCGGCGGTGGGGGCCAACGTCCTGACTTTC.

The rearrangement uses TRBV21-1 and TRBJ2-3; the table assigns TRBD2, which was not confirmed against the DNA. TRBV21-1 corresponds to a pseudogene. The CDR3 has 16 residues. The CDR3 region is CASSPRRVRSTDTQYF. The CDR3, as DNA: TGTGCCAGCAGCCCCAGGAGGGTTCGTAGCACAGATACGCAGTATTTT.

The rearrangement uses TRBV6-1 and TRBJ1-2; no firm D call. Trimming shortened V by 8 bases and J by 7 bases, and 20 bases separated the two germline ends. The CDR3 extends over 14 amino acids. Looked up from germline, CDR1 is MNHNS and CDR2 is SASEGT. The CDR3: CASVSPGFLSGYTF. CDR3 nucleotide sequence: TGTGCCAGCGTTTCTCCGGGATTCCTATCTGGCTACACCTTC.

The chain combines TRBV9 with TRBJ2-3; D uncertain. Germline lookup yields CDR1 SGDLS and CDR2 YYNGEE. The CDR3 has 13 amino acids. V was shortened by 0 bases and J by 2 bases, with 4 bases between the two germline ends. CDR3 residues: CASSVGLTDTQYF. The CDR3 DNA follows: TGTGCCAGCAGCGTAGGACTCACAGATACGCAGTATTTT.

The CDR3 protein is CASSVSGGSNQPQHF. In nucleotides, the CDR3 is TGTGCCAGCAGCGTTAGCGGGGGTAGCAATCAGCCCCAGCATTTT. J is TRBJ1-5 and V is TRBV9; maybe TRBD1 (5 bases). This CDR3 has 15 amino acids. V was clipped by 2 bases and J by 0 bases, with 9 bases between them. CDR1 SGDLS and CDR2 YYNGEE come from the germline V gene.

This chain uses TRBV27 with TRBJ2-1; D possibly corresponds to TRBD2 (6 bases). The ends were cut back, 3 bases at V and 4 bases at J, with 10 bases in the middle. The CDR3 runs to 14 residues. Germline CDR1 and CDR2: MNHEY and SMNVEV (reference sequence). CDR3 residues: CASSFGGGYNEQFF. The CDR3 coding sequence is TGTGCCAGCAGTTTTGGTGGAGGGTACAATGAGCAGTTCTTC.